This section outlines one TCR beta chain sequence together with its context. This record comes from a study of T-cell reconstitution after alpha-beta-depleted transplantation in children. Library preparation (for TCRbeta) was performed with unique molecular identifiers. TCRdb re-called the PCR reads through MiXCR, storing one row per CDR3 protein. Here the sample spans hundreds of thousands of distinct CDR3 sequences, more than 20% being singletons. The germline V gene encodes CDR1 KGHDR and CDR2 SFDVKD. The CDR3 covers 12 residues. V shed 5 bases and J shed 8 bases, with 11 bases lying between them. The sequence derives from a boy under two years old who had a stem cell transplant for acute myeloid leukemia, so the T cells may come from the graft donor. The sample was PBMCs, mostly from graft donor cells, taken 360 days after TCRalphabeta/CD19-depleted stem cell transplant. V gene TRBV24-1 combines with J gene TRBJ1-1; D is possibly TRBD1 (6 bases). CDR3 in amino acids: CATSGGGTEAFF. The CDR3, as DNA: TGTGCCACCAGTGGGGGTGGGACAGAAGCTTTCTTT.